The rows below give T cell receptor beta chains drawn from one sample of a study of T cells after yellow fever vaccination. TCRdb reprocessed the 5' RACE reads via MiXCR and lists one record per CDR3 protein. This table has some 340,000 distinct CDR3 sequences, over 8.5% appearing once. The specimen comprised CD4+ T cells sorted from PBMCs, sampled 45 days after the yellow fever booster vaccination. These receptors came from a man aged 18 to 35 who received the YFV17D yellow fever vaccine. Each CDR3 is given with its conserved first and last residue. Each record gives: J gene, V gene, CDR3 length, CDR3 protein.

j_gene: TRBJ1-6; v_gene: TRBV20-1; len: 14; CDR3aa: CSAPQTGINSPLHF
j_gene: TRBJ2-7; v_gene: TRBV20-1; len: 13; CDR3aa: CSARDGTEYEQYF
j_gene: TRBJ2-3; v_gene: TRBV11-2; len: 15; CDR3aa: CASNSRGSGTDTQYF
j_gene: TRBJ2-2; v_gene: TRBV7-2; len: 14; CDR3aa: CASTGTGDTGELFF
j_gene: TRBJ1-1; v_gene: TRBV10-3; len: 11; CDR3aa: CAIKGDTEAFF
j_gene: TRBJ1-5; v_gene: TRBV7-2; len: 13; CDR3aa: CASGDRSNQPQHF
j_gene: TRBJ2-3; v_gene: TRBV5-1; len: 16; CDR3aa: CASSLESGTSLDTQYF
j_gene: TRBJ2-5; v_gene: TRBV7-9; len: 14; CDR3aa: CASSLAYSSETQYF
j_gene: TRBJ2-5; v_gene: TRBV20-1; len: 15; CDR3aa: CSARDRLAGPGAQYF
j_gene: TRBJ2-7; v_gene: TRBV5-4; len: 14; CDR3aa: CASSYRDKTAEEYF
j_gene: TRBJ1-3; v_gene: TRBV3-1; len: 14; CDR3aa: CASSHSVSGNTIYF
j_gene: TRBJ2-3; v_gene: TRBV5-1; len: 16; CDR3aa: CASTRIAGAITDTQYF
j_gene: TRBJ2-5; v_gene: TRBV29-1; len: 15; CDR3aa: CSVVIASSGEETQYF
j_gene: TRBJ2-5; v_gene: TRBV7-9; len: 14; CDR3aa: CASSSLGRAETQYF
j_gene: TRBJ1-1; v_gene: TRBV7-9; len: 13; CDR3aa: CASSLSHRGEAFF
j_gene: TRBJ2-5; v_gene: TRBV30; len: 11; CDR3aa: CAWNPPGGMYF
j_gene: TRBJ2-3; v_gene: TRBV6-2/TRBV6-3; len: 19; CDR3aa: CASSLLVSRVAGGQDTQYF
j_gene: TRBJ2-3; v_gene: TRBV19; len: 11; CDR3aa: CASSIWDTQYF
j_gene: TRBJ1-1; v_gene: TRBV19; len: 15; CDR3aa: CASSSFGTGRTEAFF
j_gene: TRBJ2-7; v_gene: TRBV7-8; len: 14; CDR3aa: CASSLIQGAYEQYF
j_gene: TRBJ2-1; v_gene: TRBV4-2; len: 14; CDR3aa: CASSDGQGNHEQFF
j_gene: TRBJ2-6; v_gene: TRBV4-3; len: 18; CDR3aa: CASSQVPPRSSGANVLTF
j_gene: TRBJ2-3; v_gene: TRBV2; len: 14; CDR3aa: CASSNRRSTDTQYF
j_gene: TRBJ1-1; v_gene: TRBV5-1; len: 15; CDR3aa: CASSLGIGENTEAFF
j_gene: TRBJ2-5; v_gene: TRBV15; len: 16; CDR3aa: CATSRHSGTGEETQYF
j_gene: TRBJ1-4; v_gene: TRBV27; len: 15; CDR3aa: CATVIGGVANEKLFF
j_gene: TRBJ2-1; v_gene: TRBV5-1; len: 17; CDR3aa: CASSLGMVRGWVDEQFF
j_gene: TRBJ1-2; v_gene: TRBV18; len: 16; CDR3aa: CASSPLQGIGTYGYTF
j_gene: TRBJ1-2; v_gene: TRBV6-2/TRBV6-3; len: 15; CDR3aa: CASRIPTGGRRGYTF
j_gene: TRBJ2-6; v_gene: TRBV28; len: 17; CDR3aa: CASSSGQGAPGANVLTF
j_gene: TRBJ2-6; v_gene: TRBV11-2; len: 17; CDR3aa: CASSLDARFSGANVLTF
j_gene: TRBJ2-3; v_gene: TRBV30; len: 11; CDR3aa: CAGGLSDTQYF
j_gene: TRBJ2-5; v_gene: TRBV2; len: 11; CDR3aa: CASSEWVTQYF
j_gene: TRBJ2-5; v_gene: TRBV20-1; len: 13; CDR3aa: CSAKISGQETQYF
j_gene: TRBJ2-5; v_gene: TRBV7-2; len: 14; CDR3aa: CASSRTSGAKTQYF
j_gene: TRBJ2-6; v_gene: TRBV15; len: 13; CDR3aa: CAIATSGANVLTF
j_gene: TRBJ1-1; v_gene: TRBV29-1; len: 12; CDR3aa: CSAGRGFTEAFF